What follows are 22 T cell receptor beta chains derived from one specimen sequenced in a study of blood T cell repertoires in COVID-19. Measured with immunoSEQ multiplex PCR; TCRdb has only the in-frame clones, and not every one. The sample includes 200,000 to 250,000 clones, about 91% of them seen just once. The sample consisted of peripheral blood. Receptor source: a woman younger than 45 with COVID-19, enrolled during active disease.

In this sample, this clone turned up once. V is TRBV6-5 and J is TRBJ1-4; D possibly corresponds to TRBD1 (6 bases). CDR1 is MNHEY and CDR2 is SVGAGI in the germline V gene. This CDR3 comprises 15 residues. V was trimmed by 7 bases and J by 0 bases, leaving 12 bases between them. CDR3 sequence reads: CASKGDTSTNEKLFF. CDR3 in DNA: TGTGCCAGCAAGGGGGACACCTCAACTAATGAAAAACTGTTTTTT.

The rearrangement joins TRBV10-3 to TRBJ1-1; 9 nucleotides match TRBD1. The CDR3 sequence is 15 residues long. Germline CDR1 ENHRY, CDR2 SYGVKD. Trimming took 9 bases from V and 5 from J; bases not matched to a gene: 13. CDR3 protein: CAMTQGQGGRTEAFF. The CDR3 bases are TGTGCCATGACCCAGGGACAGGGCGGGCGAACTGAAGCTTTCTTT.

Note on this clone: Compared with germline, one end of the junction differs, possibly owing to a read error. The chain employs TRBV24-1 and TRBJ2-1; TRBD1 aligns across 10 bases. The CDR3 covers 14 residues. The germline gives CDR1 KGHDR, CDR2 SFDVKD. The CDR3 here is CATSDWGQGHEQFF. The CDR3 nucleotides are TGTGCCACTAGTGATTGGGGACAGGGGCATGAGCAGTTCTTC.

The chain links TRBV6-5 to TRBJ1-1; D might be TRBD1 (6 bases). CDR3 length equals 12 residues. Trimming cost V 4 bases and J 8 bases, with 11 bases left between them. The V gene's germline CDR1 is MNHEY and CDR2 SVGAGI. The CDR3: CASSSGTPEAFF. CDR3 DNA sequence: TGTGCCAGCAGTTCTGGGACACCCGAAGCTTTCTTT.

V is TRBV6-2 or TRBV6-3 and J is TRBJ1-1; 8 bases line up with TRBD1. The trim removed 4 bases at V and 7 bases at J, leaving 8 bases unmatched. Per germline, CDR1 MNHEY and CDR2 SVGEGT. The CDR3 has 14 amino acids. In nucleotides, the CDR3 is TGTGCCAGCAGTTCCCTTGGGACAGGAAATGAAGCTTTCTTT. Translated: CASSSLGTGNEAFF.

This sequence joins TRBV7-2 and TRBJ2-1; 9 nucleotides align to TRBD2. The V and J ends lost 5 bases and 3 bases, in that order; junction bases with no gene match: 5. This CDR3 has 15 amino acids. The V gene's germline CDR1 is SGHTA and CDR2 FQGNSA. This CDR3 is CASSPLAGNYNEQFF. As DNA, the CDR3 is TGTGCCAGCAGCCCCCTAGCGGGGAACTACAATGAGCAGTTCTTC.

This sequence joins TRBV2 and TRBJ1-2; weak D call: TRBD1 (5 bases). V gave up 1 base and J gave up 4 bases, with 13 bases separating them. The CDR3 loop spans 15 amino acids. Germline-derived CDR1 and CDR2 are SNHLY and FYNNEI. The DNA for the CDR3 is TGTGCCAGCAGTGAAGAAAAAGGCAGGGCCTATGGCTACACCTTC. Translation gives CASSEEKGRAYGYTF.

A few counts support this clone. The genes are TRBV19 and TRBJ1-1; no clear D. The CDR3 spans 14 residues. Germline loops: CDR1 LNHDA, CDR2 SQIVND (reference sequence). V gave up 7 bases and J gave up 1 base, with 13 bases separating them. CDR3 loop: CASIPGGRNTEAFF. The CDR3 nucleotides are TGTGCCAGTATCCCCGGCGGCCGGAACACTGAAGCTTTCTTT.

This chain connects TRBV19 to TRBJ1-5; 7 bases align to TRBD1. V dropped 4 bases and J dropped 9; count of bases not matched to a gene: 9. CDR3 length: 14 residues. Germline V gene lookup returns CDR1 LNHDA and CDR2 SQIVND (reference sequence). CDR3 sequence: CASSTAAGGLPQHF. CDR3 DNA sequence: TGTGCCAGTAGTACGGCGGCAGGGGGGCTGCCCCAGCATTTT.

This clone was seen more than once but under ten times. The rearrangement uses TRBV2 and TRBJ1-1; D remains unclear. V shed 7 bases and J shed 0 bases, with 15 bases lying between them. The germline V gene encodes CDR1 SNHLY and CDR2 FYNNEI. The CDR3 loop spans 15 amino acids. For the CDR3, the DNA is TGTGCCAGCAAGGCGGGCAGTGGGATGAACACTGAAGCTTTCTTT. This gives the protein CASKAGSGMNTEAFF.

The chain has TRBV6-5 and TRBJ2-3; D is uncertain. This CDR3 is built from 14 residues. V was pared by 2 bases and J by 1 base, with 7 bases between. Germline CDR1 MNHEY, CDR2 SVGAGI. This chain's CDR3 is CASSYGGGTDTQYF. CDR3 DNA sequence: TGTGCCAGCAGTTACGGCGGCGGCACAGATACGCAGTATTTT.

V gene TRBV9 combines with J gene TRBJ2-3; the D gene is possibly TRBD2 (5 bases). This CDR3 comprises 15 residues. Germline CDR1 and CDR2: SGDLS and YYNGEE. The V gene lost 0 bases and the J gene lost 0 bases, with 8 bases spanning the gap. CDR3 in DNA: TGTGCCAGCAGCGTAGGAGCGGTCAGCACAGATACGCAGTATTTT. Protein product: CASSVGAVSTDTQYF.

The chain is built from TRBV9 and TRBJ1-2; D perhaps matches TRBD1 (6 bases). Trimming cost V 3 bases and J 12 bases, with 12 bases left between them. The germline V gene encodes CDR1 SGDLS and CDR2 YYNGEE. The CDR3 is 11 residues long. This CDR3 is CASSGRGGHTF. As DNA, the CDR3 is TGTGCCAGCAGCGGTAGGGGGGGGCACACCTTC.

The chain joins TRBV7-9 to TRBJ2-7; 10 bases are a match to TRBD1. Trimming at V came to 5 bases and at J to 2 bases, leaving 9 bases not matched to a gene. This CDR3 contains 16 residues. Germline CDR1 SEHNR, CDR2 FQNEAQ (reference sequence). The CDR3: CASSGTGQGFPYEQYF. For the CDR3, the DNA is TGTGCCAGCAGCGGTACGGGACAGGGGTTCCCCTACGAGCAGTACTTC. Together with reference TRBV7-9 and TRBJ2-7, the CDR3 gives the full variable domain: DTGVSQNPRHKITKRGQNVTFRCDPISEHNRLYWYRQTLGQGPEFLTYFQNEAQLEKSRLLSDRFSAERPKGSFSTLEIQRTEQGDSAMYLCASSGTGQGFPYEQYFGPGTRLTVT.

The J gene is TRBJ1-6, the V gene TRBV9, with 8 bases identical to TRBD1. This CDR3 has 14 amino acids. V lost 0 bases, J lost 9 bases, and 2 bases stayed unmatched. Per germline, CDR1 SGDLS and CDR2 YYNGEE. The CDR3 nucleotides read TGTGCCAGCAGCGTAGCAGGGGGCGGTTCACCCCTCCACTTT. This sequence encodes CASSVAGGGSPLHF. The whole variable domain, filled in from reference TRBV9 and TRBJ1-6, reads DSGVTQTPKHLITATGQRVTLRCSPRSGDLSVYWYQQSLDQGLQFLIQYYNGEERAKGNILERFSAQQFPDLHSELNLSSLELGDSALYFCASSVAGGGSPLHFGNGTRLTVT.

The gene calls are TRBV5-5 and TRBJ1-2; D gene uncertain. The germline V and J ends were trimmed by 1 base and 3 bases, with 7 bases remaining between them. This CDR3 spans 13 amino acids. The germline gives CDR1 SGHKS, CDR2 YYEKEE (reference sequence). CDR3 amino acids: CASSLNSHYGYTF. The DNA for the CDR3 is TGTGCCAGCAGCTTGAACAGTCACTATGGCTACACCTTC.

The chain links TRBV25-1 to TRBJ1-2, with D perhaps matching TRBD1 (6 bases). Trimming took 2 bases from V and 5 from J, leaving 12 bases between them. CDR3 size: 14 residues. Per the germline V gene, CDR1 is MGHDK and CDR2 is SYGVNS. CDR3 region: CASSEPTGTYGYTF. CDR3 nucleotides: TGTGCCAGCAGTGAACCGACAGGAACTTATGGCTACACCTTC.

V and J are TRBV28 and TRBJ1-2, with D unclear. The CDR3 covers 13 residues. Trimming removed 5 bases at V and 8 bases at J, with 15 bases between. Germline loops: CDR1 MDHEN, CDR2 SYDVKM. The chain's CDR3 is CASSHPLRRGYTF. The DNA of the CDR3 is TGTGCCAGCAGTCATCCTCTCCGCAGAGGCTACACCTTC.

This rearrangement joins TRBV12-5 to TRBJ2-1; tentatively, D is TRBD2 (5 bases). CDR1 LGHNT and CDR2 FRNRAP come from the germline V gene. V gave up 5 bases and J gave up 0 bases, with 14 bases separating them. CDR3 length: 16 residues. The CDR3 sequence: CASGLSFGGSYNEQFF. CDR3 DNA: TGTGCTAGTGGTCTAAGCTTCGGAGGCTCCTACAATGAGCAGTTCTTC.

The chain joins TRBV10-1 to TRBJ2-1; no reliable D call. CDR1 and CDR2 (germline): WNHNN, SYGVQD (reference sequence). CDR3 length: 10 amino acids. V lost 9 bases, J lost 8 bases, and 8 bases lay in between. The CDR3 coding sequence is TGCGCCAGAGTTTGGCATGAGCAGTTCTTC. Translated: CARVWHEQFF.

The chain links TRBV9 to TRBJ2-1, with a possible D match to TRBD2 (6 bases). Germline loops: CDR1 SGDLS, CDR2 YYNGEE. This CDR3 comprises 15 residues. Trimming stripped 1 base from V and 7 bases from J, with 15 bases between. Here the CDR3 reads CASSVQPGVGNEQFF. CDR3 coding DNA: TGTGCCAGCAGCGTACAGCCGGGAGTAGGGAATGAGCAGTTCTTC.

Only a few counts were recorded for this clone. CDR3 nucleotides: TGTGCCAGCAGCCAAGTTCCTTCGAACACCGGGGAGCTGTTTTTT. Its translation: CASSQVPSNTGELFF. The chain links TRBV14 to TRBJ2-2, with unresolved D. This CDR3 has 15 amino acids. Trimming shortened V by 1 base and J by 0 bases, and 6 bases separated the two germline ends. The germline gives CDR1 SGHDN, CDR2 FVKESK.